A selection of T cell receptor beta chains follows, all from one sample in a study of cytomegalovirus exposure and HLA in healthy donors. The table came from immunoSEQ multiplex PCR; TCRdb's copy has only in-frame clones and leaves some out. The table has more than 150,000 clones, over 75% seen once; the top ten hold 3.5% to 4%. Specimen: PBMCs. All receptors derive from a man between 45 and 60 years old in good health and CMV-seronegative. Both conserved end residues are part of each CDR3. The order of the fields is D gene, clone size, V gene, J gene, CDR3 DNA, CDR3 protein. D genes are given only for firm matches. A row's size may be missing; if present it is once, few, many or a size class.

D: .
size: .
V: TRBV18
J: TRBJ2-5
DNA: TGTGCCAGCTCGATGTCCGGGGAGACCCAGTACTTC
CDR3: CASSMSGETQYF

D: .
size: few
V: TRBV4-3
J: TRBJ2-3
DNA: TGCGCCAGCAGCCAAGGGTCTGGGCAGGGATCAGATACGCAGTATTTT
CDR3: CASSQGSGQGSDTQYF

D: .
size: once
V: TRBV7-6
J: TRBJ2-5
DNA: TGTGCCAGCAGCCCGCCTCATGAGGTTGGAGAGACCCAGTACTTC
CDR3: CASSPPHEVGETQYF

D: TRBD1
size: .
V: TRBV27
J: TRBJ1-1
DNA: TGTGCCAGCAGTACAGGGGTTTGGAACACTGAAGCTTTCTTT
CDR3: CASSTGVWNTEAFF

D: .
size: .
V: TRBV7-2
J: TRBJ2-7
DNA: TGTGCCAGCAGCTTAGCAACGACAGTTCCATACGAGCAGTACTTC
CDR3: CASSLATTVPYEQYF

D: .
size: .
V: TRBV27
J: TRBJ2-5
DNA: TGTGCCAGCAGTATGAGGGGACTCGTCCAAGAGACCCAGTACTTC
CDR3: CASSMRGLVQETQYF

D: .
size: .
V: TRBV5-6
J: TRBJ2-3
DNA: TGTGCCAGCAGCTTGGGGAGCCGACTAGGGGGCGCAGATACGCAGTATTTT
CDR3: CASSLGSRLGGADTQYF

D: .
size: .
V: TRBV30
J: TRBJ1-5
DNA: TGTGCCTGGAGTGTACCGAGGACAAATTCCAATCAGCCCCAGCATTTT
CDR3: CAWSVPRTNSNQPQHF

D: TRBD2
size: few
V: TRBV7-2
J: TRBJ2-1
DNA: TGTGCCAGCAGCCCCCCCGGGGGCGGGGGGGCCCATGAGCAGTTCTTC
CDR3: CASSPPGGGGAHEQFF

D: TRBD2
size: few
V: TRBV7-8
J: TRBJ2-3
DNA: TGTGCCAGCAGCTTAGCGGGGACTAGCGGGGGGCCGCAGTATTTT
CDR3: CASSLAGTSGGPQYF

D: TRBD1
size: .
V: TRBV7-9
J: TRBJ1-6
DNA: TGTGCCAGCAGCCCCGGGACAGCATCACCCCTCCACTTT
CDR3: CASSPGTASPLHF

D: TRBD2
size: .
V: TRBV4-3
J: TRBJ2-5
DNA: TGCGCCAGCAGCCAAGATATCCTTAGCGGGGGGGGCCTAAGAGAGACCCAGTACTTC
CDR3: CASSQDILSGGGLRETQYF

D: .
size: .
V: TRBV5-1
J: TRBJ2-7
DNA: TGCGCCAGCAGCTTGCTCGCGGGTGGGGTCTACGAGCAGTACTTC
CDR3: CASSLLAGGVYEQYF

D: .
size: .
V: TRBV13
J: TRBJ2-7
DNA: TGTGCCAGCAGCTTAAGCCCTCTGTCCTACGAGCAGTACTTC
CDR3: CASSLSPLSYEQYF